These T cell receptor beta chains were read from a single sample in a study of T cells expressing NK-cell markers. TCRdb reprocessed the 5' RACE reads and keeps a single row for each CDR3 protein, giving no DNA. This sample's table reports approximately 420,000 distinct CDR3 sequences. Material: blood T cells: a sorted CD56 or NKG2C T cell subset, CD4+ or CD8+ T cells, or bulk PBMC T cells (not recorded which). The receptors come from a woman aged 50 to 60 in good health. CDR3s include the opening cysteine and the closing phenylalanine or tryptophan.

V	J	CDR3
TRBV20-1	TRBJ2-7	CSASPDTSGAEQYF
TRBV24-1	TRBJ1-5	CATSESGHSNQPQHF
TRBV12-3/TRBV12-4	TRBJ1-1	CASSLRSGGQAKLLKAFF
TRBV20-1	TRBJ2-3	CSARVLAGVNPDTQYF
TRBV27	TRBJ2-5	CASTPTGNFQETQYF
TRBV5-1	TRBJ1-1	CASSAFLGQDTEAFF
TRBV12-3/TRBV12-4	TRBJ2-3	CASRPAGSTDTQYF
TRBV5-1	TRBJ2-5	CASSPSGGRPQETQYF
TRBV11-3	TRBJ2-1	CASSWGLAGGPEQFF
TRBV6-2/TRBV6-3	TRBJ2-1	CASSSDSRGSYNEQFF
TRBV5-6	TRBJ2-1	CASSLGGLDDYRNEQFF
TRBV7-3	TRBJ2-2	CASSLNPGLSIRTGELFF